The clone carrying this T cell receptor (beta chain) occurred many times. What it binds is unknown. V was cut by 2 bases and J by 3 bases, with 11 bases left in between. Germline V gene sequence: CDR1 MNHNY, CDR2 SVGAGI (reference sequence). The CDR3 has 15 residues. Nobody among the patients had been given any treatment before thyroid surgery. The data belong to a study of metastatic and nonmetastatic thyroid tumors. The overall study: Both malignant and benign thyroid patients supplied peripheral blood and tumor or nodule tissue samples, across which the repertoires of these patients were then compared. Study-level points and caveats: TCR beta diversity was reportedly significantly higher in malignant thyroid tumors than benign nodules, in blood and tumor.

As processed by the authors: The study's classifier, a distant-metastasis tool for papillary thyroid cancer, was built using CDR3 differences across clinicopathological groups. TCRdb re-analyzed the PCR reads through MiXCR. TCRdb, not the authors, supplied the V and J calls. The data hold about 93,000 clones, with approximately 11% observed a single time. The sequencing input was blood. V and J are TRBV6-6 and TRBJ2-1; maybe TRBD2 (7 bases). The TCR sequence derives from a female donor with papillary thyroid cancer or a benign thyroid nodule (not recorded which). Some clones in this sample may be carry-over from other donors' samples. The CDR3 region has the DNA TGTGCCAGCAGTTACGCGGGGGCTAACTACAATGAGCAGTTCTTC. Protein sequence: CASSYAGANYNEQFF.